This T cell receptor beta chain was captured in a study of blood T cells in healthy people across ages. Germline CDR1 SGHRS, CDR2 YFSETQ. This CDR3 is built from 14 residues. Trimming cost V 4 bases and J 2 bases, with 13 bases left between them. Primers used in a second PCR of about 7 to 12 cycles were a sample-barcoded 5' primer and a J-beta primer mix. TCRdb reprocessed the 5' RACE reads via MiXCR and lists one record per CDR3 protein. The sample contains just over 1 million distinct CDR3 sequences, 45% of which appear only once. The sample consisted of blood. The clonotype comes from a woman aged 60 to 75 in good health. This rearrangement joins TRBV5-1 to TRBJ2-7; a possible D gene is TRBD2 (5 bases). CDR3 in amino acids: CASSPAGGPYEQYF. CDR3 nucleotides: TGCGCCAGCAGCCCGGCCGGAGGCCCCTACGAGCAGTACTTC.